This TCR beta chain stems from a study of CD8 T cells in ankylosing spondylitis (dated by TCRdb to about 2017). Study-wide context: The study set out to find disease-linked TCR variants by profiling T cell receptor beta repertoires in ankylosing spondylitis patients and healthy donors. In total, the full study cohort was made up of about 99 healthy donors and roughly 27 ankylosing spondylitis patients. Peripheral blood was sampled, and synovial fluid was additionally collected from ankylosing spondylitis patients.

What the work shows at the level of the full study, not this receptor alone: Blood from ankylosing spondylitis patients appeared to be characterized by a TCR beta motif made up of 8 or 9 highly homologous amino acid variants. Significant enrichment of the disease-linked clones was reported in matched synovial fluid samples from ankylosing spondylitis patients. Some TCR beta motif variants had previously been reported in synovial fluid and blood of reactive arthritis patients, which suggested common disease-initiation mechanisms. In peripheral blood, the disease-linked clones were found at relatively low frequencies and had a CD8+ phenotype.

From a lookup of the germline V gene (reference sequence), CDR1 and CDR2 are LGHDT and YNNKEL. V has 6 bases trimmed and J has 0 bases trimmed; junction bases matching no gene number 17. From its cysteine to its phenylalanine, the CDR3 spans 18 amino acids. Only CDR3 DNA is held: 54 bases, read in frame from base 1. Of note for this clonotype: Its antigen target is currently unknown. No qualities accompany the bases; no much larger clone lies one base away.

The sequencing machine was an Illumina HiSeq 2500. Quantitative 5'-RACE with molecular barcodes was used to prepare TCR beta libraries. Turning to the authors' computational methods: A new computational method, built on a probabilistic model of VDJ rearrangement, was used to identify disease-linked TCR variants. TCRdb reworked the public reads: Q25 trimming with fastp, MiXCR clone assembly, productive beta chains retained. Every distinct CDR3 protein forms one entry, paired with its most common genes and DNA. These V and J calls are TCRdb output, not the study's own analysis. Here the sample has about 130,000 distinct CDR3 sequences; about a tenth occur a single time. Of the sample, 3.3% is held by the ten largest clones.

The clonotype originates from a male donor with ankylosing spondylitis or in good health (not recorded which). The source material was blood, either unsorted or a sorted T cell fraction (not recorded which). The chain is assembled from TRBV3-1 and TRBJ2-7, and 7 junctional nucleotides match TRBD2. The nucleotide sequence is TGTGCCAGCAGTCCGGGACTATCGTCGACCAAGGGCTCCTACGAGCAGTACTTC. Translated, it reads CASSPGLSSTKGSYEQYF.